One sample yielded the 10 T cell receptor beta chains listed below, sequenced in a study of blood T cell repertoires in COVID-19 (dated by TCRdb to about 2020). The library was prepared using the immunoSEQ multiplex PCR assay. As stored in TCRdb, this immuneACCESS dataset retains in-frame rearrangements with V and J assigned. A fraction of the clones does not appear; measured against another copy, unresolved V genes explain less than half of the discrepancy, and the remainder lacks a known reason. The sample table shows more than 100,000 clones, and roughly 90% are seen once. More than 15% of the sample is in the top ten clones. Material: peripheral blood. The source is a woman older than 75 in a cohort sampled during active COVID-19.

The rearrangement uses TRBV19 and TRBJ1-5; D is uncertain. Trimming took 5 bases from V and 5 from J, leaving 7 bases between them. This CDR3 region has 12 residues. CDR1 and CDR2 (germline): LNHDA, SQIVND (reference sequence). The DNA for the CDR3 is TGTGCCAGTAGTCTGTCAGATCAGCCCCAGCATTTT. Translation gives CASSLSDQPQHF.

This sequence joins TRBV2 and TRBJ1-6; D remains unclear. V was pared by 3 bases and J by 0 bases, with 3 bases between. The germline gives CDR1 SNHLY, CDR2 FYNNEI. CDR3 length: 14 residues. CDR3 region: CASSDGSYNSPLHF. The CDR3 region has the DNA TGTGCCAGCAGTGACGGCTCCTATAATTCACCCCTCCACTTT.

The gene calls are TRBV2 and TRBJ2-1; weak D call: TRBD1 (5 bases). The CDR3 runs to 16 residues. Germline V lookup: CDR1 SNHLY, CDR2 FYNNEI. V was cut by 4 bases and J by 0 bases, with 13 bases left in between. CDR3 sequence (DNA): TGTGCCAGCAGTGGGGGCCCTTTCCTCTCCTACAATGAGCAGTTCTTC. This sequence encodes CASSGGPFLSYNEQFF.

The rearrangement uses TRBV6-1 and TRBJ1-4; no reliable D call. From germline, CDR1 is MNHNS and CDR2 SASEGT. The germline V and J ends were trimmed by 3 bases and 8 bases, with 10 bases remaining between them. The CDR3 length is 13 residues. CDR3 DNA: TGTGCCAGCAGTGAGAGGTATGAGGAAAAACTGTTTTTT. It codes for CASSERYEEKLFF.

The chain joins TRBV24-1 to TRBJ2-3; 8 nucleotides match TRBD2. Germline CDR1 KGHDR, CDR2 SFDVKD. With V trimmed by 4 bases and J by 3 bases, 8 bases remained unmatched. The CDR3 runs 16 residues. DNA of the CDR3: TGTGCCACCAGTGACCCACGGGGGGGCCTTACAGATACGCAGTATTTT. It yields the protein CATSDPRGGLTDTQYF.

This sequence joins TRBV19 and TRBJ2-1; no firm D call. The ends were cut back, 2 bases at V and 0 bases at J, with 8 bases in the middle. The CDR3 totals 15 residues. The germline CDR1 and CDR2 sequences are LNHDA and SQIVND (reference sequence). CDR3 in amino acids: CASSIQDYSYNEQFF. For the CDR3, the DNA is TGTGCCAGTAGTATACAGGATTACTCCTACAATGAGCAGTTCTTC.

The chain carries TRBV5-1 and TRBJ1-1; unclear D gene. This CDR3 spans 18 amino acids. V was trimmed by 2 bases and J by 0 bases, leaving 20 bases between them. The germline V gene has CDR1 SGHRS and CDR2 YFSETQ. CDR3 nucleotides: TGCGCCAGCAGCTTATCCCACCCCACGGGATGGGTGAACACTGAAGCTTTCTTT. The encoded protein is CASSLSHPTGWVNTEAFF.

This clone has only one observation. The chain employs TRBV7-2 and TRBJ1-1; no clear D. V dropped 2 bases and J dropped 0 bases, with 7 bases sitting between them. The CDR3 totals 14 residues. Looked up from germline, CDR1 is SGHTA and CDR2 is FQGNSA. CDR3 nucleotides: TGTGCCAGCAGCTTACAGGCCGTGAACACTGAAGCTTTCTTT. This sequence encodes CASSLQAVNTEAFF.

The chain joins TRBV5-1 to TRBJ2-1; 14 nucleotides line up with TRBD2. This CDR3 has 15 amino acids. Unmatched junction bases numbered 4, after V lost 4 bases and J lost 7 bases. Germline V gene data show CDR1 as SGHRS and CDR2 as YFSETQ. The DNA for the CDR3 is TGCGCCAGCAGCGCCGGGACTAGCGGGGGTAATGAGCAGTTCTTC. This codes for CASSAGTSGGNEQFF.

The genes are TRBV20-1 and TRBJ2-7; D unresolved. This CDR3 comprises 10 residues. V dropped 3 bases and J dropped 5 bases, with 5 bases sitting between them. Germline CDR1 DFQATT, CDR2 SNEGSKA (reference sequence). The CDR3 sequence: CSARNNEQYF. In nucleotides, the CDR3 is TGCAGTGCTAGGAACAACGAGCAGTACTTC.